This is a list of T cell receptor beta chains from one sample in a study of early T cells in non-severe SARS-CoV-2 infection. TCRdb reprocessed the 5' RACE reads with MiXCR, giving one entry per CDR3 protein. The sample consists of more than 60,000 distinct CDR3 sequences, over 10% of them appearing once. Sequences were obtained from whole blood. Receptors were obtained from an adult who was a healthcare worker with PCR-confirmed SARS-CoV-2 infection or an uninfected control (not recorded which). Both conserved end residues are part of each CDR3. The D gene is left open where the match is weak. Not all rows give a size; the values are once, few, many and, for expanded clones, a class.

TRBD2,TRBJ2-7,TRBV29-1,NA,TGCAGCGTTCGAGGCGGGAGCTACGAGCAGTACTTC,CSVRGGSYEQYF
NA,TRBJ2-3,TRBV7-2,NA,TGTGCCAGCAGCCCCCGACTCCTTTGGGGGACAGATACGCAGTATTTT,CASSPRLLWGTDTQYF
NA,TRBJ1-5,TRBV6-1,NA,TGTGCCAGCAGTAGAGGGGGGATAAGACAGCCCCAGCATTTT,CASSRGGIRQPQHF
NA,TRBJ1-5,TRBV7-2,NA,TGTGCCAGCAGCTTAGCCATTAATCAGCCCCAGCATTTT,CASSLAINQPQHF
NA,TRBJ2-4,TRBV7-8,NA,TGTGCCAGCAGCTTAGCCCCAGGGGGGGGCATTCAGTACTTC,CASSLAPGGGIQYF
TRBD1,TRBJ1-1,TRBV10-3,few,TGTGCCATCTCTACGGGACAGGCGAACACTGAAGCTTTCTTT,CAISTGQANTEAFF
TRBD2,TRBJ2-1,TRBV29-1,many,TGCAGCACCGTCCTAGCGGGAGGTTACGGTGAGCAGTTCTTC,CSTVLAGGYGEQFF
NA,TRBJ2-3,TRBV7-6,many,TGTGCCAGCAGCTTAAGTTCAGATACGCAGTATTTT,CASSLSSDTQYF
NA,TRBJ2-5,TRBV20-1,few,TGCAGTGCTAGAGTAGGAGAGACCCAGTACTTC,CSARVGETQYF
NA,TRBJ1-2,TRBV6-2/TRBV6-3,many,TGTGCCAGCAGGCCGCAGCCCGGGGGGAACTATGGCTACACCTTC,CASRPQPGGNYGYTF
TRBD1,TRBJ2-7,TRBV4-1,many,TGCGCCAGCAGCCACCCGGGACAGGGGGCCGACGAGCAGTACTTC,CASSHPGQGADEQYF
TRBD1,TRBJ2-5,TRBV5-1,few,TGCGCCAGCAGCTCCTCGGGACAGGGGGCTGGGACCCAGTACTTC,CASSSSGQGAGTQYF